These T cell receptor beta chains were read from a single sample in a study of vaccination and CD4 T cells after COVID-19. TCRdb re-derived calls from the PCR reads in MiXCR, one entry per CDR3 protein. The sample has approximately 12,000 distinct CDR3 sequences, roughly a fifth seen once. These receptors lack a known antigen. The sequencing here drew on CD4+ T cells from blood, cultured in vitro, taken before SARS-CoV-2 vaccination. The receptors shown here come from a human donor who received a COVID-19 vaccine. Each CDR3 is given with its conserved first and last residue. D genes are given only for firm matches. For some rows the clone size is stated as once, few or many, or as a class when expanded; others skip it.

clone_size j_call v_call d_call cdr3_aa cdr3_nt
NA TRBJ2-4 TRBV2 TRBD1 CASSPPGTGGNSAKNIQYF TGTGCCAGCAGCCCTCCTGGGACAGGGGGCAATTCGGCCAAAAACATTCAGTACTTC
NA TRBJ1-4 TRBV5-1 NA CASSPGDRGNEKLFF TGCGCCAGCAGCCCCGGGGACCGGGGTAATGAAAAACTGTTTTTT
few TRBJ1-1 TRBV6-1 NA CASSVQGYTEAFF TGTGCCAGCAGTGTCCAGGGGTACACTGAAGCTTTCTTT
few TRBJ2-5 TRBV2 TRBD2 CASKMAQILAGGQETQYF TGTGCCAGCAAGATGGCCCAGATCCTAGCGGGGGGCCAAGAGACCCAGTACTTC
NA TRBJ2-1 TRBV11-3 NA CASSFGGDEQFF TGTGCCAGCAGCTTTGGCGGGGATGAGCAGTTCTTC
few TRBJ1-6 TRBV6-2/TRBV6-3 TRBD1 CASSTRGFSYNSPLHF TGTGCCAGCAGCACCAGGGGGTTCTCCTATAATTCACCCCTCCACTTT
few TRBJ2-7 TRBV20-1 NA CSASPGLLSYEQYF TGCAGTGCTAGCCCAGGGCTCCTCTCCTACGAGCAGTACTTC
few TRBJ2-5 TRBV27 NA CASREGGRKETQYF TGTGCCAGCAGGGAGGGGGGGCGCAAGGAGACCCAGTACTTC
once TRBJ1-5 TRBV2 NA CASQGTVHQLQHF TGTGCCAGCCAGGGAACAGTGCATCAGCTCCAGCATTTT
medium-sized TRBJ1-1 TRBV6-1 NA CASREVKTEAFF TGTGCCAGCAGAGAAGTCAAGACTGAAGCTTTCTTT
NA TRBJ2-7 TRBV3-1 NA CASSQDGATPYEQYF TGTGCCAGCAGCCAAGACGGGGCCACTCCCTACGAGCAGTACTTC
few TRBJ1-2 TRBV7-9 NA CASSLAENYGYTF TGTGCCAGCAGCTTAGCGGAGAACTATGGCTACACCTTC
few TRBJ2-7 TRBV7-8 NA CASSLTRGTIYEQYF TGTGCCAGCAGCTTAACGCGGGGGACAATCTACGAGCAGTACTTC
few TRBJ2-7 TRBV20-1 NA CSARDTGGTYSYEQYF TGCAGTGCTAGAGATACGGGCGGGACTTACTCCTACGAGCAGTACTTC
NA TRBJ2-5 TRBV11-2 TRBD1 CASNLTSARGQETQYF TGTGCCAGCAACTTAACGTCGGCCAGGGGGCAAGAGACCCAGTACTTC
medium-sized TRBJ1-2 TRBV7-9 NA CASSLGRRFYGYTF TGTGCCAGCAGCTTAGGGCGACGGTTCTATGGCTACACCTTC
NA TRBJ1-1 TRBV7-7 NA CASSFVAGRDTEAFF TGTGCCAGCAGCTTCGTAGCGGGAAGGGACACTGAAGCTTTCTTT
few TRBJ1-2 TRBV7-9 NA CASSLVLGRLSGYTF TGTGCCAGCAGCCTGGTCCTAGGCCGCCTGTCGGGCTACACCTTC
few TRBJ1-5 TRBV6-2/TRBV6-3 NA CASSFSAPLSRLDQPQHF TGTGCCAGCAGTTTTTCGGCGCCTCTTTCAAGGTTGGACCAGCCCCAGCATTTT
few TRBJ2-5 TRBV6-5 NA CASSYGRWGEETQYF TGTGCCAGCAGTTACGGGCGATGGGGAGAAGAGACCCAGTACTTC
few TRBJ1-5 TRBV6-2/TRBV6-3 TRBD1 CASSWRGQGGNQPQHF TGTGCCAGCAGTTGGAGGGGACAGGGCGGCAATCAGCCCCAGCATTTT
few TRBJ2-5 TRBV30 NA CAWRGGARETQYF TGTGCCTGGAGGGGGGGGGCGAGGGAGACCCAGTACTTC
few TRBJ1-5 TRBV19 NA CASSYAPGHTNQPQHF TGTGCCAGTAGTTACGCACCGGGACACACCAATCAGCCCCAGCATTTT
NA TRBJ1-2 TRBV6-1 TRBD1 CASSKIQGAGYTF TGTGCCAGCAGTAAAATACAGGGGGCTGGCTACACCTTC
NA TRBJ1-5 TRBV2 NA CASSVYPGGRDQPQHF TGTGCCAGCAGTGTGTACCCGGGGGGGCGCGATCAGCCCCAGCATTTT
NA TRBJ1-2 TRBV10-3 TRBD1 CAISAGQGAGYTF TGTGCCATCAGTGCCGGACAGGGCGCTGGCTACACCTTC
NA TRBJ1-2 TRBV6-5 NA CASSYVVQGANYGYTF TGTGCCAGCAGTTACGTCGTTCAGGGAGCTAACTATGGCTACACCTTC
few TRBJ1-1 TRBV7-8 NA CASSHNRRGQLNTEAFF TGTGCCAGCAGCCACAACCGACGTGGACAGCTGAACACTGAAGCTTTCTTT
few TRBJ1-1 TRBV12-5 TRBD1 CASGPGQGEAFF TGTGCTAGTGGCCCGGGACAGGGTGAAGCTTTCTTT
NA TRBJ2-7 TRBV7-7 NA CASSLGRYYEQYF TGTGCCAGCAGCTTAGGCAGATACTACGAGCAGTACTTC
few TRBJ2-7 TRBV20-1 NA CSARPWNQNPEQYF TGCAGTGCGAGACCTTGGAACCAAAACCCTGAGCAGTACTTC
NA TRBJ1-6 TRBV28 NA CASSLPLSSYNSPLHF TGTGCCAGCAGTTTACCTCTGAGCTCCTATAATTCACCCCTCCACTTT
medium-sized TRBJ1-1 TRBV27 TRBD1 CASSATGSQAFF TGTGCCAGCAGTGCGACAGGGAGTCAAGCTTTCTTT
NA TRBJ1-2 TRBV6-1 TRBD1 CASSRQGYGYTF TGTGCCAGCAGCAGACAGGGCTATGGCTACACCTTC
few TRBJ2-7 TRBV23-1 TRBD2 CAGDPRGTYEQYF TGCGCCGGGGATCCGCGGGGGACCTACGAGCAGTACTTC
NA TRBJ1-2 TRBV2 TRBD1 CASSEYRGQGYGYTF TGTGCCAGCAGTGAATACAGGGGGCAGGGCTATGGCTACACCTTC
few TRBJ1-6 TRBV6-1 NA CASSAGPTGFGNSPLHF TGTGCCAGCAGTGCGGGACCTACAGGGTTTGGTAATTCACCCCTCCACTTT